This T cell receptor beta chain was documented in a study of early T cells in non-severe SARS-CoV-2 infection. The wider study: Sequenced material consisted of bulk RNA (from unsorted whole blood), and chains were unpaired. Overall study findings and caveats: Private and CD4 specificities were missed by VDJdb matching, which favored anti-spike CD8 responses.

The TCR library protocol attached unique molecular identifiers to the individual cDNA molecules. One entry per CDR3 protein, called by TCRdb with MiXCR from the 5' RACE reads. In the table there are about 61,000 distinct CDR3 sequences, 12% of which are singletons. In this sample, this clonotype turned up a few times. As yet, its antigen is unknown. The CDR3 extends over 13 amino acids. V was clipped by 4 bases and J by 6 bases, with 12 bases between them. Germline loops: CDR1 SGHNT, CDR2 YYREEE (reference sequence). Sequencing was performed on whole blood, taken at baseline. The origin of this receptor is an adult who was a healthcare worker with PCR-confirmed SARS-CoV-2 infection or an uninfected control (not recorded which). The donor label of this sample is uncertain. The V and J genes are TRBV5-4 and TRBJ2-3, with D perhaps matching TRBD1 or TRBD2 (7 bases each). CDR3 in amino acids: CASSQQGGDTQYF. The CDR3 DNA reads TGTGCCAGCAGCCAGCAGGGGGGGGATACGCAGTATTTT.